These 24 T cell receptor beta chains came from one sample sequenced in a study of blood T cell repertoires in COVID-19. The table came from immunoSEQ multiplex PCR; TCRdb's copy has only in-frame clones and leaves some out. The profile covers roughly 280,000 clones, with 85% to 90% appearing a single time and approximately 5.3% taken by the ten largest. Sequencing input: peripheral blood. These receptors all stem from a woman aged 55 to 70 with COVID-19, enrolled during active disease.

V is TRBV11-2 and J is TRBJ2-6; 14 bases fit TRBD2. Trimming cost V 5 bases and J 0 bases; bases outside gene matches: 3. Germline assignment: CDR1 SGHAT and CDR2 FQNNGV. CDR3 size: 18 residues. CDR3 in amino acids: CASSRTSGRSSGANVLTF. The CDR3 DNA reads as TGTGCCAGCAGCCGGACTAGCGGGAGGAGCTCTGGGGCCAACGTCCTGACTTTC.

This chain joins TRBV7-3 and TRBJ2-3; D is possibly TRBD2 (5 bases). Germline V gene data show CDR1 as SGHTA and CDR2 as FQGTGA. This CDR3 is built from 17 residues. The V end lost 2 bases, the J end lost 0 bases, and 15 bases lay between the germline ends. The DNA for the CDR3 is TGTGCCAGCAGCTTAGGGTCGTCGGGGTCCAGCACAGATACGCAGTATTTT. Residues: CASSLGSSGSSTDTQYF.

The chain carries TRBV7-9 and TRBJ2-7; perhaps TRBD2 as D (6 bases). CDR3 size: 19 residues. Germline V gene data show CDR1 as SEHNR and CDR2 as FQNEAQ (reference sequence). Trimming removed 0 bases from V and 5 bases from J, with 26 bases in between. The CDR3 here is CASSLAGVAAYTRPNEQYF. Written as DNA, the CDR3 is TGTGCCAGCAGCTTAGCTGGGGTAGCGGCGTACACTAGACCTAACGAGCAGTACTTC. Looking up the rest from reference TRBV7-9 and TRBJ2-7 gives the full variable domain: DTGVSQNPRHKITKRGQNVTFRCDPISEHNRLYWYRQTLGQGPEFLTYFQNEAQLEKSRLLSDRFSAERPKGSFSTLEIQRTEQGDSAMYLCASSLAGVAAYTRPNEQYFGPGTRLTVT.

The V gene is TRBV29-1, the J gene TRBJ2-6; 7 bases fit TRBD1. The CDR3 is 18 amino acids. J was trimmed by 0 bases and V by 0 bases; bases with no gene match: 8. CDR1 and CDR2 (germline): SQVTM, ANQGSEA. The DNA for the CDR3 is TGCAGCGTTGAAGAGAGGACAGGTCCTTACTCTGGGGCCAACGTCCTGACTTTC. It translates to CSVEERTGPYSGANVLTF.

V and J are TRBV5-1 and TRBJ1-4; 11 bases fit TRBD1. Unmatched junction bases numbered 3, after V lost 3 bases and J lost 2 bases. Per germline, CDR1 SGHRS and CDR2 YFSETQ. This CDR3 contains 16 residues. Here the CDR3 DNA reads TGCGCCAGCAGCTCTGGACAGGGGGCTACTAATGAAAAACTGTTTTTT. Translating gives CASSSGQGATNEKLFF. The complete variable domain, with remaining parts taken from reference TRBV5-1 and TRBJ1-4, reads KAGVTQTPRYLIKTRGQQVTLSCSPISGHRSVSWYQQTPGQGLQFLFEYFSETQRNKGNFPGRFSGRQFSNSRSEMNVSTLELGDSALYLCASSSGQGATNEKLFFGSGTQLSVL.

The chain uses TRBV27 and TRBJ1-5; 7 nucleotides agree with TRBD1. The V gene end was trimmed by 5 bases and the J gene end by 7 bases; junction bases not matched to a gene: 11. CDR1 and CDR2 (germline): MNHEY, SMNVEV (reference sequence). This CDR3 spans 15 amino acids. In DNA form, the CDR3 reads TGTGCCAGCAGTCTCGGGACAGCGGGGGGCCAGCCCCAGCATTTT. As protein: CASSLGTAGGQPQHF.

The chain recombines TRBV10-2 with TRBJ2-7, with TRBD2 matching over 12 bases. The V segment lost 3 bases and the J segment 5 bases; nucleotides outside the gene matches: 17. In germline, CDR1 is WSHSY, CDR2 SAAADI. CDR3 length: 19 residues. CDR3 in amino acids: CASSDRLGLAGGQMNEQYF. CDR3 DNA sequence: TGCGCCAGCAGTGATCGTCTGGGGCTAGCGGGAGGGCAAATGAACGAGCAGTACTTC.

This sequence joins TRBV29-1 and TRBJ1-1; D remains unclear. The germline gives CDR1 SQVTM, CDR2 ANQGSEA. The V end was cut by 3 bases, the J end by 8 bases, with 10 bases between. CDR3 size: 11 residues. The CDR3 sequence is CSVEEGLEAFF. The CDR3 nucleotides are TGCAGCGTTGAGGAGGGCCTGGAAGCTTTCTTT.

CDR3 nucleotide sequence: TGTGCCAGCAGCGTAGGTCACAGGGCTGGAAACACCATATATTTT. Its translation is CASSVGHRAGNTIYF. V gene TRBV9 combines with J gene TRBJ1-3, with D possibly matching TRBD1 (6 bases). This CDR3 comprises 15 residues. The germline CDR1 and CDR2 sequences are SGDLS and YYNGEE. Trimming cost V 0 bases and J 2 bases, with 9 bases left between them.

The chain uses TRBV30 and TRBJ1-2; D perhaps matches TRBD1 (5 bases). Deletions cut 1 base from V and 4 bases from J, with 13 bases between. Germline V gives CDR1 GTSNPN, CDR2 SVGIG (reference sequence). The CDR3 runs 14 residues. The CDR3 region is CAWSEGMGPYGYTF. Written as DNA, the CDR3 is TGTGCCTGGAGTGAGGGGATGGGGCCCTATGGCTACACCTTC.

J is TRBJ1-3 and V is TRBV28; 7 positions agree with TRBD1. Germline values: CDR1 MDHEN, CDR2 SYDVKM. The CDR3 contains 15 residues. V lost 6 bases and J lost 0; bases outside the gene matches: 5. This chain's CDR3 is CASRRQGNSGNTIYF. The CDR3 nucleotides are TGTGCCAGCAGAAGACAGGGCAACTCTGGAAACACCATATATTTT.

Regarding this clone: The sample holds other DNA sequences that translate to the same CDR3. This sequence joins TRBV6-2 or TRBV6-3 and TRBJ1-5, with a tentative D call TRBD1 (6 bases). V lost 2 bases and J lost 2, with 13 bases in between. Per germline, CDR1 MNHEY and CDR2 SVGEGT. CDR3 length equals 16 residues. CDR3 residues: CASSYGGGAGNQPQHF. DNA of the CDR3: TGTGCCAGCAGTTACGGGGGGGGCGCAGGCAATCAGCCCCAGCATTTT.

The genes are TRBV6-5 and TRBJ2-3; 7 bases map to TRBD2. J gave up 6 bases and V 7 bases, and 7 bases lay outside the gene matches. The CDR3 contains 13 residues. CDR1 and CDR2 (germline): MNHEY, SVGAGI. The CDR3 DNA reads TGTGCCAGCAATTTACTAGCGTTCGATACGCAGTATTTT. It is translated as CASNLLAFDTQYF.

The CDR3 region is CASSLMGWGSGRNEQYF. The CDR3 region has the DNA TGCGCCAGCAGCTTAATGGGTTGGGGTAGCGGGAGGAATGAGCAGTACTTC. The gene calls are TRBV5-1 and TRBJ2-7; 10 positions match TRBD2. Germline V gene sequence: CDR1 SGHRS, CDR2 YFSETQ. V was pared by 2 bases and J by 7 bases, with 15 bases of the junction left unmatched. The CDR3 contains 17 residues.

The CDR3, as DNA: TGTGCCAGCAGTCCAACCTCCGGGACAGCAGGCGGCTACACCTTC. It codes for CASSPTSGTAGGYTF. The V and J genes are TRBV28 and TRBJ1-2, with 7 bases identical to TRBD1. This CDR3 has 15 residues. Trimming cost V 5 bases and J 8 bases; bases outside gene matches: 14. Germline V lookup: CDR1 MDHEN, CDR2 SYDVKM.

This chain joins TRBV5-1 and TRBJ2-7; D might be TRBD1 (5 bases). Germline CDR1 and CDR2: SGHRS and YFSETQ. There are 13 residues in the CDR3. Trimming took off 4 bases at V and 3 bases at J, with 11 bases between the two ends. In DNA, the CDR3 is TGCGCCAGCAGCCAATTGCAGGGCTACGAGCAGTACTTC. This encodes CASSQLQGYEQYF.

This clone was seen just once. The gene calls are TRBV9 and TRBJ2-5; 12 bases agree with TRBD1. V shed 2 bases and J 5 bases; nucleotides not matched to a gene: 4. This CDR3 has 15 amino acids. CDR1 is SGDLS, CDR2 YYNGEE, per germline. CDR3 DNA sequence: TGTGCCAGCAGCGTGGGACAGGGGGCCGGGGAGACCCAGTACTTC. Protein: CASSVGQGAGETQYF.

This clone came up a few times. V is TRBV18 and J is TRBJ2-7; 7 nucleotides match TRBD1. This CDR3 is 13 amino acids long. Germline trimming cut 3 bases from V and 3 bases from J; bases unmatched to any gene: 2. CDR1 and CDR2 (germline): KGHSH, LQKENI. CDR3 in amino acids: CASSPRDSYEQYF. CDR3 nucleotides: TGTGCCAGCTCACCCAGGGACAGCTACGAGCAGTACTTC.

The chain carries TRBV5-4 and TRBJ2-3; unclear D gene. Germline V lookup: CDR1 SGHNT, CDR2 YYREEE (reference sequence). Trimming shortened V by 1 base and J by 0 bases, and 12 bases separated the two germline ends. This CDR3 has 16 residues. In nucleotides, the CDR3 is TGTGCCAGCAGCTTGTACTCGTATTCTAGCACAGATACGCAGTATTTT. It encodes CASSLYSYSSTDTQYF.

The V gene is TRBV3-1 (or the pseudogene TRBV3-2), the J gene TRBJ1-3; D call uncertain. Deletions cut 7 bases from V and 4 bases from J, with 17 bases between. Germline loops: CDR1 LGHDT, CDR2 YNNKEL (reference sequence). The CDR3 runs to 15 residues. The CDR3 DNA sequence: TGTGCCAGCACCCCTCGGGGAGTAGGAGGAAACACCATATATTTT. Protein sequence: CASTPRGVGGNTIYF.

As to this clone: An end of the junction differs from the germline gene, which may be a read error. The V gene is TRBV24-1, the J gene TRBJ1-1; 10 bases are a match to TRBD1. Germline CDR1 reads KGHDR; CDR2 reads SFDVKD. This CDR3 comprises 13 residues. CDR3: CATSDYGTGVRLF. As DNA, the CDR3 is TGTGCCACCAGTGATTATGGGACAGGGGTCCGCCTCTTT.

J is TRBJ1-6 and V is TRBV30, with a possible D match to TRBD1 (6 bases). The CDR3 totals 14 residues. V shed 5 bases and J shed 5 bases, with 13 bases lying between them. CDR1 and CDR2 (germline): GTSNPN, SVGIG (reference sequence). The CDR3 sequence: CAWGGAGDNSPLHF. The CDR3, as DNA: TGTGCCTGGGGGGGGGCTGGTGATAATTCACCCCTCCACTTT.

In DNA form, the CDR3 reads TGTGCCAGCAGCTTAAACTTGCGCGTGTCTAGCGTCCCCTACGAGCAGTACTTC. This sequence encodes CASSLNLRVSSVPYEQYF. The chain employs TRBV7-3 and TRBJ2-7; TRBD2 is a possible D gene (6 bases). Germline CDR1 is SGHTA and CDR2 is FQGTGA. Trimming removed 1 base at V and 2 bases at J, with 21 bases between. The CDR3 runs 18 residues.

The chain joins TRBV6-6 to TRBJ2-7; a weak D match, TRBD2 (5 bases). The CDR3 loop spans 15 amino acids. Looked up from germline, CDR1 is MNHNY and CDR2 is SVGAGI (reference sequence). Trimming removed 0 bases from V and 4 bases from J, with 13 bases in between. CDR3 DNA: TGTGCCAGCAGTTACTCGAAGGCTGGAGGATACGAGCAGTACTTC. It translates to CASSYSKAGGYEQYF.